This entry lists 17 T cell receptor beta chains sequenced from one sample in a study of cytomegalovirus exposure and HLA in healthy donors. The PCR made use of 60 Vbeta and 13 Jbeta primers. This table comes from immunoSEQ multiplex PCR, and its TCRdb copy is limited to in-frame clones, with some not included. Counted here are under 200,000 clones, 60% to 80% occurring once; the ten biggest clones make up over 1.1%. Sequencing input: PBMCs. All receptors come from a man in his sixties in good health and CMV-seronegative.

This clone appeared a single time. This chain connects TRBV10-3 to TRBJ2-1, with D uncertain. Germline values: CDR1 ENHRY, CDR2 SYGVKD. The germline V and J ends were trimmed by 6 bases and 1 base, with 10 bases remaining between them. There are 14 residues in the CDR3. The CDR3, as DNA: TGTGCCATCAGAGGTCAGGATTCCTACAATGAGCAGTTCTTC. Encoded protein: CAIRGQDSYNEQFF.

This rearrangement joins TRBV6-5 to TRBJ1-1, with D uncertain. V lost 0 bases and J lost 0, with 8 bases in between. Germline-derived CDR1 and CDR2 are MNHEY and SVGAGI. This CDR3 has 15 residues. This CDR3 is CASSYSGRVNTEAFF. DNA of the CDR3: TGTGCCAGCAGTTACTCGGGGAGGGTGAACACTGAAGCTTTCTTT.

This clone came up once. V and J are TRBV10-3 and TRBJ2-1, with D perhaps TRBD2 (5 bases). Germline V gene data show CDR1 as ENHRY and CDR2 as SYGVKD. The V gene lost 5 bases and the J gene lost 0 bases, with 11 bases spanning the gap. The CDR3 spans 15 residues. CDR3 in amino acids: CAISKGAVSYNEQFF. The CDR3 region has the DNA TGTGCCATCAGTAAGGGAGCCGTCTCCTACAATGAGCAGTTCTTC.

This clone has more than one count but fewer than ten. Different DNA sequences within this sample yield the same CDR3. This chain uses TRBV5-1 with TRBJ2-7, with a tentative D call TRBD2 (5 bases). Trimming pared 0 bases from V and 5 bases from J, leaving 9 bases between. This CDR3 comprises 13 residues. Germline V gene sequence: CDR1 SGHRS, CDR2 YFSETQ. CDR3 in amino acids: CASSLVGAHEQYF. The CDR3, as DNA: TGCGCCAGCAGCTTGGTGGGAGCGCACGAGCAGTACTTC.

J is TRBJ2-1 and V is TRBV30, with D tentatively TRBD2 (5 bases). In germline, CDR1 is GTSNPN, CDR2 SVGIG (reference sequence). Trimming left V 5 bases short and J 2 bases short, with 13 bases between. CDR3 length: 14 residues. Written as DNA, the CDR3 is TGTGCCTGGCGTAGCGTCATGACCTACAATGAGCAGTTCTTC. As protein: CAWRSVMTYNEQFF.

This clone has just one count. The CDR3 loop is CASGRGSGSYNEQFF. The CDR3 DNA follows: TGTGCCAGCGGGCGAGGGAGCGGCTCCTACAATGAGCAGTTCTTC. This chain links TRBV6-5 with TRBJ2-1; a weak D match, TRBD2 (5 bases). Trimming stripped 8 bases from V and 0 bases from J, with 14 bases between. CDR1 is MNHEY and CDR2 is SVGAGI in the germline V gene. The length of the CDR3 is 15 residues.

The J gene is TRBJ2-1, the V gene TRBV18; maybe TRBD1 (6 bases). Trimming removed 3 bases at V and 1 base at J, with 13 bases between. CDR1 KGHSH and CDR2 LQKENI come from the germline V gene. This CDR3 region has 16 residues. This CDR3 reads CASSPQGPTSYNEQFF. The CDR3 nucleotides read TGTGCCAGCTCACCTCAGGGGCCCACTTCCTACAATGAGCAGTTCTTC.

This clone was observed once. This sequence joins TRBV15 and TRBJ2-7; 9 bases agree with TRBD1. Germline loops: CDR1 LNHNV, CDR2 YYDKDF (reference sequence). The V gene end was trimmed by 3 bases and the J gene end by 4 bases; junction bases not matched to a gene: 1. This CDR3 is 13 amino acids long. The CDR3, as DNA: TGTGCCACCAGCAGCGGGACAGGGTACGAGCAGTACTTC. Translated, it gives CATSSGTGYEQYF.

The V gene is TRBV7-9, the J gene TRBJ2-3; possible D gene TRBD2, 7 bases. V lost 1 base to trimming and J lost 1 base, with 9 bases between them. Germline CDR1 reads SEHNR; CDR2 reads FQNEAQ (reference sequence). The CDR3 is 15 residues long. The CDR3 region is CASSLGRGRTDTQYF. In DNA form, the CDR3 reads TGTGCCAGCAGCTTAGGGCGGGGGCGCACAGATACGCAGTATTTT.

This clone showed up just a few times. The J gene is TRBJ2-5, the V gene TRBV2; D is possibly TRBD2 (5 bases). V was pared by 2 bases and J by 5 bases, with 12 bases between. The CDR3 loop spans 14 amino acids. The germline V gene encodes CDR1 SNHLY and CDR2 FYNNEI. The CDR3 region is CASSERLAAETQYF. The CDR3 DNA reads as TGTGCCAGCAGTGAAAGGCTAGCTGCGGAGACCCAGTACTTC. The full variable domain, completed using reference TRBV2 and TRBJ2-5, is EPEVTQTPSHQVTQMGQEVILRCVPISNHLYFYWYRQILGQKVEFLVSFYNNEISEKSEIFDDQFSVERPDGSNFTLKIRSTKLEDSAMYFCASSERLAAETQYFGPGTRLLVL.

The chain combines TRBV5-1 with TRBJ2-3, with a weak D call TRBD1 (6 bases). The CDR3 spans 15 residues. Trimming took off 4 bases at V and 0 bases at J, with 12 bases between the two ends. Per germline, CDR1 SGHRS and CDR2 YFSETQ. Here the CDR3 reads CASSRQGISTDTQYF. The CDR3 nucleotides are TGCGCCAGCAGCAGGCAGGGGATCAGCACAGATACGCAGTATTTT. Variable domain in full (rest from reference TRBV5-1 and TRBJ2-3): KAGVTQTPRYLIKTRGQQVTLSCSPISGHRSVSWYQQTPGQGLQFLFEYFSETQRNKGNFPGRFSGRQFSNSRSEMNVSTLELGDSALYLCASSRQGISTDTQYFGPGTRLTVL.

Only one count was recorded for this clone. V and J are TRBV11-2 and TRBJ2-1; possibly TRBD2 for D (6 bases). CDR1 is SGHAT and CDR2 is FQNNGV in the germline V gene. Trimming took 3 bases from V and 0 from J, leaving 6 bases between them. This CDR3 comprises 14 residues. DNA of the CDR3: TGTGCCAGCAGCTTCGGGAGCTCCTACAATGAGCAGTTCTTC. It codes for CASSFGSSYNEQFF. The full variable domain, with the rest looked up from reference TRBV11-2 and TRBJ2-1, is EAGVAQSPRYKIIEKRQSVAFWCNPISGHATLYWYQQILGQGPKLLIQFQNNGVVDDSQLPKDRFSAERLKGVDSTLKIQPAKLEDSAVYLCASSFGSSYNEQFFGPGTRLTVL.

The CDR3 loop is CASSVIAGSHEQFF. The CDR3 DNA sequence: TGTGCCAGCAGCGTAATAGCGGGAAGCCATGAGCAGTTCTTC. V is TRBV9 and J is TRBJ2-1; 8 nucleotides line up with TRBD2. J lost 8 bases, V lost 1 base, and 5 bases had no gene match. The length of the CDR3 is 14 residues. Germline CDR1 is SGDLS and CDR2 is YYNGEE.

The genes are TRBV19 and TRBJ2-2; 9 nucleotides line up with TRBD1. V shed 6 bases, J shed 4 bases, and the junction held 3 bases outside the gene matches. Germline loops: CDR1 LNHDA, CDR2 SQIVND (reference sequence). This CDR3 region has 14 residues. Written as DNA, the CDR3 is TGTGCCAGTAGGACAGGGGGTAGCACCGGGGAGCTGTTTTTT. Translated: CASRTGGSTGELFF.

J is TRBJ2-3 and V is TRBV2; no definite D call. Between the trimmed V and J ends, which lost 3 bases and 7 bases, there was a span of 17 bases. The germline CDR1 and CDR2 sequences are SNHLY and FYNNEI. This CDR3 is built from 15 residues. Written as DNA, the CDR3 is TGTGCCAGCAGTGATCTCGTAGATGAACCCTATACGCAGTATTTT. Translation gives CASSDLVDEPYTQYF.

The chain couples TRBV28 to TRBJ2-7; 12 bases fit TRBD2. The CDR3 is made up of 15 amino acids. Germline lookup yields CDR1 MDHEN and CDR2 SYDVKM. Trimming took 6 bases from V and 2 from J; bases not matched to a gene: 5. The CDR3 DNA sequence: TGTGCCAGCAGCCCTACTAGCGGGGGGACCTACGAGCAGTACTTC. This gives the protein CASSPTSGGTYEQYF.

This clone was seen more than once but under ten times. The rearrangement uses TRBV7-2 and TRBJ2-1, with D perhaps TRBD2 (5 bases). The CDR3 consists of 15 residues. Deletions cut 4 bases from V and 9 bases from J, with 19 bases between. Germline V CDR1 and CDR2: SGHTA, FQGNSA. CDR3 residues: CASSSASTRSGEQFF. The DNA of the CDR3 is TGTGCCAGCAGCTCCGCTTCAACTAGGTCAGGTGAGCAGTTCTTC.